This paragraph reports one T cell receptor (beta chain). As yet, its antigen is unknown. The data were taken from a study of Ad26.COV2.S vaccination and SARS-CoV-2 variants. Study-wide context: The donor participated in the COV1001 trial, in its Ad26.COV2.S arm. The study, taken as a whole, reports: An underestimation of total T cell responses may have resulted from the TCR breadth and depth analyses.

Regarding treatment: around 19 received Ad26.COV2.S at low or high dose, single or two shots; about 5 received placebo; per-sample allocation not given. Specimens were obtained on day 63 following the first vaccine or placebo injection. TCRdb's table, derived via immunoSEQ multiplex PCR, lists solely in-frame clones and lacks some. The sample includes about 680,000 clones, 70% to 90% seen only once; the top ten take about 1.5%. The CDR3 extends over 12 amino acids. Trimming took 0 bases from V and 9 from J, leaving 8 bases between them. Germline loops: CDR1 SNHLY, CDR2 FYNNEI. Here the sequenced sample was peripheral blood, taken in a trial of Ad26.COV2.S vaccine versus placebo. The V and J genes are TRBV2 and TRBJ2-5; TRBD2 might be the D (5 bases). This clonotype originated in a person aged 18-60 years who received the Ad26.COV2.S COVID-19 vaccine or a placebo. The chain's CDR3 is CASSEARAAQYF. CDR3 nucleotide sequence: TGTGCCAGCAGTGAAGCGCGGGCGGCCCAGTACTTC. Together with reference TRBV2 and TRBJ2-5, the CDR3 gives the full variable domain: EPEVTQTPSHQVTQMGQEVILRCVPISNHLYFYWYRQILGQKVEFLVSFYNNEISEKSEIFDDQFSVERPDGSNFTLKIRSTKLEDSAMYFCASSEARAAQYFGPGTRLLVL.